Reported below is one T cell receptor (beta chain). These data belong to a study of blood T cell repertoires in COVID-19. Looking at the study overall: Samples taken during acute and convalescent COVID-19 were collected in the United States, Italy and Spain. Sample material is recorded as cDNA or gDNA derived from T cells, B-cell-depleted T cells, or PBMCs.

In the authors' methods: Using reference gene primer amplification, nucleated cell counts were estimated. Sequencing was performed with immunoSEQ multiplex PCR; in TCRdb, only in-frame clones are kept and a portion is missing. That table supplies the V and J calls and clone size; D and trimming were determined from the DNA. Seen here are about 250,000 clones, 80% to 90% observed once, and the top ten hold around 4.6%. Sequenced sample: peripheral blood. The receptor was isolated from a woman in her thirties or forties who had recovered from COVID-19.

CDR3 loop: CASSAGQGVYNEQFF. The CDR3 DNA follows: TGTGCCAGTAGTGCCGGACAGGGGGTATACAATGAGCAGTTCTTC. The J gene is TRBJ2-1, the V gene TRBV19; TRBD1 matches 10 bases. The CDR3 has 15 residues. Trimming at V came to 5 bases and at J to 4 bases, leaving 5 bases not matched to a gene. Germline V gene sequence: CDR1 LNHDA, CDR2 SQIVND (reference sequence).